Listed here are 26 T cell receptor beta chains from one sample, sequenced in a study of OX40 agonist ivuxolimab in advanced cancers. Some clones are missing from TCRdb's copy, which holds only in-frame ones; the method was immunoSEQ multiplex PCR. The data contain 40,000 to 45,000 clones, 65% to 85% of them singletons. Sequencing was performed on CD4+ or CD8+ T cells sorted from blood, taken in a trial of the OX40 agonist ivuxolimab. The receptors here all came from an adult with an advanced solid tumor such as melanoma, head and neck, liver or kidney cancer.

V usage is TRBV7-9 and J usage is TRBJ1-1; tentatively, D is TRBD1 (5 bases). CDR3 length: 13 amino acids. Trimming took off 5 bases at V and 6 bases at J, with 13 bases between the two ends. The germline V gene has CDR1 SEHNR and CDR2 FQNEAQ (reference sequence). This CDR3 is CASSRARGSEAFF. CDR3 coding DNA: TGTGCCAGCAGCAGAGCTAGGGGATCTGAAGCTTTCTTT.

This clone is labeled as medium-sized. The CDR3 nucleotides are TGTGCCTGGAGTGCCTCCCCGAGCTCCTACGAGCAGTACTTC. As protein: CAWSASPSSYEQYF. The chain joins TRBV30 to TRBJ2-7; D remains ambiguous. V was clipped by 1 base and J by 0 bases, with 10 bases between them. The V gene's germline CDR1 is GTSNPN and CDR2 SVGIG (reference sequence). This CDR3 region has 14 residues.

The chain joins TRBV5-1 to TRBJ2-7; TRBD2 agrees at 15 bases. The CDR3 is 19 residues long. V lost 4 bases to trimming and J lost 2 bases; unmatched junction nucleotides: 13. Germline CDR1 and CDR2: SGHRS and YFSETQ. The CDR3 region is CASSAGLAGGPQTTYEQYF. The CDR3 DNA reads TGCGCCAGCAGCGCCGGACTAGCGGGAGGGCCCCAGACCACCTACGAGCAGTACTTC.

This clone was detected only a few times. The chain carries TRBV6-5 and TRBJ2-5, with D unclear. CDR3 length: 13 amino acids. V lost 2 bases, J lost 5 bases, and 9 bases lay in between. Germline loops: CDR1 MNHEY, CDR2 SVGAGI. CDR3 nucleotides: TGTGCCAGCAGTTACCAGGCTGCGGAGACCCAGTACTTC. Translation gives CASSYQAAETQYF.

This chain links TRBV5-5 with TRBJ1-4, with TRBD1 identical over 7 bases. This CDR3 comprises 15 residues. V dropped 3 bases and J dropped 5; count of bases not matched to a gene: 7. The germline gives CDR1 SGHKS, CDR2 YYEKEE (reference sequence). The CDR3 DNA sequence: TGTGCCAGCAGCTATCGACAGGGCTTAAATGAAAAACTGTTTTTT. This encodes CASSYRQGLNEKLFF.

This clone came up once. The chain combines TRBV9 with TRBJ2-2, with TRBD2 identical over 9 bases. Germline CDR1 and CDR2: SGDLS and YYNGEE. The CDR3 has 16 residues. V lost 0 bases, J lost 5 bases, and 5 bases stayed unmatched. CDR3: CASSVAGAGGTGELFF. The DNA of the CDR3 is TGTGCCAGCAGCGTAGCTGGAGCGGGAGGTACCGGGGAGCTGTTTTTT. The full variable domain, with the rest looked up from reference TRBV9 and TRBJ2-2, is DSGVTQTPKHLITATGQRVTLRCSPRSGDLSVYWYQQSLDQGLQFLIQYYNGEERAKGNILERFSAQQFPDLHSELNLSSLELGDSALYFCASSVAGAGGTGELFFGEGSRLTVL.

The chain uses TRBV9 and TRBJ2-7; unclear D gene. With 0 bases removed from V and 2 bases from J, the gap between germline ends came to 12 bases. The CDR3 has 15 amino acids. Germline V CDR1 and CDR2: SGDLS, YYNGEE. CDR3 nucleotide sequence: TGTGCCAGCAGCGTAGGACTTTTGGCAGCCTACGAGCAGTACTTC. Its protein product is CASSVGLLAAYEQYF. Full variable domain (missing parts from reference TRBV9 and TRBJ2-7): DSGVTQTPKHLITATGQRVTLRCSPRSGDLSVYWYQQSLDQGLQFLIQYYNGEERAKGNILERFSAQQFPDLHSELNLSSLELGDSALYFCASSVGLLAAYEQYFGPGTRLTVT.

The rearrangement joins TRBV28 to TRBJ1-2, with 9 bases lining up with TRBD1. Trimming at V came to 6 bases and at J to 4 bases, leaving 6 bases not matched to a gene. The germline gives CDR1 MDHEN, CDR2 SYDVKM. The CDR3 extends over 14 amino acids. CDR3 region: CASSPGQGSYGYTF. For the CDR3, the DNA is TGTGCCAGCAGCCCAGGACAGGGGTCCTATGGCTACACCTTC.

This clone came up a few times. The V gene is TRBV6-1, the J gene TRBJ1-2; 9 nucleotides align to TRBD1. Germline CDR1 and CDR2: MNHNS and SASEGT. Trimming cost V 5 bases and J 2 bases; bases outside gene matches: 3. This CDR3 contains 14 residues. The CDR3 protein is CASSTDRGNYGYTF. The CDR3 DNA follows: TGTGCCAGCAGTACGGACAGGGGAAACTATGGCTACACCTTC.

The CDR3 coding sequence is TGTGCCAGCAACACACAGGGGGCCACTGAAGCTTTCTTT. Translation gives CASNTQGATEAFF. This chain joins TRBV28 and TRBJ1-1, with 9 bases identical to TRBD1. This CDR3 spans 13 amino acids. Germline V gives CDR1 MDHEN, CDR2 SYDVKM. The V segment lost 7 bases and the J segment 4 bases; nucleotides outside the gene matches: 4.

This clone was detected only a few times. This chain uses TRBV11-3 with TRBJ2-7; D might be TRBD1 (7 bases). V was shortened by 4 bases and J by 7 bases, with 20 bases between the two germline ends. Germline lookup yields CDR1 SGHNT and CDR2 YENEEA. The CDR3 runs to 15 residues. CDR3 bases: TGTGCCAGCAGCTCGATAAACCCGACAGGGAGGGAGCAGTACTTC. Translating gives CASSSINPTGREQYF.

The V gene is TRBV6-1, the J gene TRBJ2-5, with D perhaps given as TRBD1 or TRBD2 (5 bases each). The CDR3 is made up of 14 amino acids. V was clipped by 2 bases and J by 5 bases, with 12 bases between them. Germline loops: CDR1 MNHNS, CDR2 SASEGT. The CDR3 here is CASSESGREETQYF. CDR3 coding DNA: TGTGCCAGCAGTGAAAGTGGCAGGGAGGAGACCCAGTACTTC.

This clone showed up just once. The DNA of the CDR3 is TGCGCCAGCAGCTTGGGGGACAACTACAATGAGCAGTTCTTC. Its protein product is CASSLGDNYNEQFF. V gene TRBV5-1 combines with J gene TRBJ2-1; tentative D call: TRBD1 (6 bases). From germline, CDR1 is SGHRS and CDR2 YFSETQ. The CDR3 totals 14 residues. Trimming left V 0 bases short and J 3 bases short, with 7 bases between.

The chain combines TRBV6-5 with TRBJ2-2, with D tentatively TRBD2 (5 bases). Trimming left V 4 bases short and J 6 bases short, with 9 bases between. CDR3 length: 13 amino acids. The germline V gene encodes CDR1 MNHEY and CDR2 SVGAGI. As DNA, the CDR3 is TGTGCCAGCAGTTCGAGGGATTCCGGGGAGCTGTTTTTT. It translates to CASSSRDSGELFF.

The CDR3 sequence is CAWSPNPPGLAGIQFF. In DNA, the CDR3 is TGTGCCTGGAGTCCCAACCCTCCGGGACTAGCGGGAATCCAGTTCTTC. The chain carries TRBV30 and TRBJ2-1; the match to TRBD2 covers 13 bases. CDR1 is GTSNPN and CDR2 is SVGIG in the germline V gene (reference sequence). Trimming cost V 2 bases and J 13 bases; bases outside gene matches: 14. CDR3 length: 16 amino acids.

V and J are TRBV2 and TRBJ1-3, with D hard to call. Trimming took off 1 base at V and 4 bases at J, with 5 bases between the two ends. This CDR3 has 13 amino acids. Germline V gene data show CDR1 as SNHLY and CDR2 as FYNNEI. The CDR3 here is CASSEGIGNTIYF. Here the CDR3 DNA reads TGTGCCAGCAGTGAAGGTATCGGAAACACCATATATTTT.

The CDR3 sequence is CASSSYYEQYF. The CDR3 DNA follows: TGTGCCAGCAGCTCCTACTACGAGCAGTACTTC. The chain joins TRBV7-3 to TRBJ2-7; D gene unclear. Deletions cut 4 bases from V and 3 bases from J, with 4 bases between. The CDR3 contains 11 residues. Germline V lookup: CDR1 SGHTA, CDR2 FQGTGA.

The V call is TRBV5-5, the J call TRBJ2-7; possibly TRBD1 for D (6 bases). Trimming stripped 1 base from V and 2 bases from J, with 13 bases between. This CDR3 spans 15 amino acids. Looked up from germline, CDR1 is SGHKS and CDR2 is YYEKEE (reference sequence). The CDR3 DNA is TGTGCCAGCAGCTTGAATTTGGCAGGGGCCTACGAGCAGTACTTC. Translated: CASSLNLAGAYEQYF. The full variable domain, with the rest looked up from reference TRBV5-5 and TRBJ2-7, is DAGVTQSPTHLIKTRGQQVTLRCSPISGHKSVSWYQQVLGQGPQFIFQYYEKEERGRGNFPDRFSARQFPNYSSELNVNALLLGDSALYLCASSLNLAGAYEQYFGPGTRLTVT.

The chain carries TRBV19 and TRBJ1-2; D possibly corresponds to TRBD1 (6 bases). V lost 5 bases and J lost 5, with 24 bases in between. The CDR3 loop spans 17 amino acids. In germline, CDR1 is LNHDA, CDR2 SQIVND (reference sequence). Written as DNA, the CDR3 is TGTGCCAGTAGTTCCGCCCGGGACATTTTCGGGGGTTATGGCTACACCTTC. As protein: CASSSARDIFGGYGYTF.

The V gene is TRBV6-5, the J gene TRBJ1-4; TRBD1 might be the D (5 bases). The CDR3 is made up of 14 amino acids. Germline V lookup: CDR1 MNHEY, CDR2 SVGAGI. V lost 6 bases and J 7 bases, leaving 15 bases between the germline ends. CDR3 nucleotide sequence: TGTGCCAGCAGGCCGACAGAAACTCCTGAAAAACTGTTTTTT. It encodes CASRPTETPEKLFF.

This clone was seen a single time. The junction shows a germline mismatch at one end, possibly a read error. Other nucleotide sequences in the sample specify the same CDR3. This chain joins TRBV4-3 and TRBJ2-7; 11 bases line up with TRBD1. CDR3 size: 15 residues. CDR1 is LGHNA, CDR2 YSLEER, per germline. CDR3 bases: TGCGCCAGCGCTCACCGGGACAGGGGGTCCTACGAGCAGTATTTC. Translated: CASAHRDRGSYEQYF.

J is TRBJ1-4 and V is TRBV2, with TRBD1 identical over 7 bases. The CDR3 runs to 13 residues. V trimming: 5 bases; J trimming: 7 bases; junction bases outside the gene matches: 4. CDR1 is SNHLY and CDR2 is FYNNEI in the germline V gene. In DNA form, the CDR3 reads TGTGCCAGCAGTCGACAGGGCGGTGAAAAACTGTTTTTT. Translation: CASSRQGGEKLFF.

The chain is built from TRBV30 and TRBJ1-1, with unresolved D. V was shortened by 0 bases and J by 0 bases, with 5 bases between the two germline ends. Germline values: CDR1 GTSNPN, CDR2 SVGIG (reference sequence). This CDR3 is built from 13 residues. CDR3 loop: CAWSVGMNTEAFF. DNA of the CDR3: TGTGCCTGGAGTGTGGGAATGAACACTGAAGCTTTCTTT.

Worth noting for this clone: Other DNA sequences within the sample encode an identical CDR3. The chain combines TRBV14 with TRBJ1-2; no reliable D call. Trimming removed 2 bases at V and 2 bases at J, with 6 bases between. Germline CDR1 and CDR2: SGHDN and FVKESK. The CDR3 contains 13 residues. The CDR3 protein is CASSQTRNYGYTF. For the CDR3, the DNA is TGTGCCAGCAGCCAAACCCGAAACTATGGCTACACCTTC. The full variable domain, with the rest looked up from reference TRBV14 and TRBJ1-2, is EAGVTQFPSHSVIEKGQTVTLRCDPISGHDNLYWYRRVMGKEIKFLLHFVKESKQDESGMPNNRFLAERTGGTYSTLKVQPAELEDSGVYFCASSQTRNYGYTFGSGTRLTVV.

The gene calls are TRBV28 and TRBJ1-1; D is unresolved. V lost 2 bases and J 7 bases, leaving 8 bases between the germline ends. Germline CDR1 and CDR2: MDHEN and SYDVKM. The CDR3 extends over 12 amino acids. CDR3 in amino acids: CASSLKSDEAFF. CDR3 in DNA: TGTGCCAGCAGTTTAAAGTCTGATGAAGCTTTCTTT.

The genes are TRBV15 and TRBJ2-5; D may match TRBD1 or TRBD2 (5 bases each). This CDR3 is built from 15 residues. CDR1 and CDR2 (germline): LNHNV, YYDKDF (reference sequence). Trimming shortened V by 2 bases and J by 5 bases, and 15 bases separated the two germline ends. The CDR3 coding sequence is TGTGCCACCAGCAGACTCGGAATGGGGGAGGAGACCCAGTACTTC. This codes for CATSRLGMGEETQYF.